A selection of T cell receptor beta chains follows, all from one sample in a study of graft-versus-host responses after intestinal transplantation. Repertoires were generated with immunoSEQ multiplex PCR, while TCRdb's copy carries only in-frame clones and drops some. The data hold around 110,000 clones, with 80% to 90% observed a single time. These receptors have no identified antigens. The source material was unstimulated CD4+ T cells sorted from spleen or lymph node cells, sampled before transplant. The receptors shown here come from a human donor who was the organ donor for an intestinal transplant. CDR3s include the opening cysteine and the closing phenylalanine or tryptophan. D genes are given only for firm matches. Where a row states a size, it is once, few, many or the class of an expanded clone; other rows omit it.

V: TRBV6-5; J: TRBJ2-5; D: -; size: few; CDR3: CASRVGGQKTQYF; DNA: TGTGCCAGCAGGGTCGGGGGTCAGAAGACCCAGTACTTC
V: TRBV6-5; J: TRBJ2-7; D: -; size: once; CDR3: CASARGPYEQYF; DNA: TGTGCCAGCGCGCGGGGCCCCTACGAGCAGTACTTC
V: TRBV28; J: TRBJ1-2; D: TRBD1; size: -; CDR3: CASKTGSWPFYGYTF; DNA: TGTGCCAGCAAGACAGGGAGCTGGCCCTTCTATGGCTACACCTTC
V: TRBV27; J: TRBJ1-3; D: -; size: few; CDR3: CASSLWGPRDGLSENTIYF; DNA: TGTGCCAGCAGTTTGTGGGGTCCCCGGGACGGACTATCGGAAAACACCATATATTTT
V: TRBV5-1; J: TRBJ2-2; D: TRBD2; size: -; CDR3: CASSLVAGGYTGELFF; DNA: TGCGCCAGCAGCTTGGTAGCGGGAGGGTACACCGGGGAGCTGTTTTTT
V: TRBV30; J: TRBJ1-5; D: -; size: -; CDR3: CAWSPESNQPQHF; DNA: TGTGCCTGGAGTCCTGAGAGCAATCAGCCCCAGCATTTT
V: TRBV19; J: TRBJ2-5; D: TRBD2; size: -; CDR3: CASTKRGGETQYF; DNA: TGTGCCAGTACCAAGCGGGGGGGAGAGACCCAGTACTTC
V: TRBV9; J: TRBJ2-2; D: -; size: few; CDR3: CASSVGRVPGELFF; DNA: TGTGCCAGCAGCGTAGGGAGGGTTCCCGGGGAGCTGTTTTTT
V: TRBV5-1; J: TRBJ1-1; D: -; size: once; CDR3: CASSFTLTGDEAFF; DNA: TGCGCCAGCAGCTTTACTCTTACGGGAGACGAAGCTTTCTTT
V: TRBV19; J: TRBJ2-5; D: -; size: -; CDR3: CASSIPGKETQYF; DNA: TGTGCCAGTAGTATTCCAGGGAAAGAGACCCAGTACTTC
V: TRBV6-6; J: TRBJ2-2; D: TRBD2; size: once; CDR3: CASSFLAGGPAGELFF; DNA: TGTGCCAGCAGTTTCCTAGCGGGGGGGCCTGCCGGGGAGCTGTTTTTT
V: TRBV7-9; J: TRBJ2-3; D: -; size: -; CDR3: CASSLLGRGDTQYF; DNA: TGTGCCAGCAGCCTTTTAGGTCGGGGAGATACGCAGTATTTT
V: TRBV7-3; J: TRBJ2-7; D: -; size: -; CDR3: CASSIQGGPYEQYF; DNA: TGTGCCAGCAGCATCCAAGGGGGGCCCTACGAGCAGTACTTC
V: TRBV7-2; J: TRBJ2-5; D: -; size: few; CDR3: CASSLGQVETQYF; DNA: TGTGCCAGCAGCTTAGGACAGGTGGAGACCCAGTACTTC
V: TRBV10-1; J: TRBJ2-3; D: TRBD1; size: -; CDR3: CASSESLTGSTDTQYF; DNA: TGCGCCAGCAGTGAGTCCCTGACAGGGAGCACAGATACGCAGTATTTT
V: TRBV7-6; J: TRBJ2-3; D: TRBD1; size: -; CDR3: CASSQDRENRDTQYF; DNA: TGTGCCAGCAGCCAAGACAGGGAAAACAGAGATACGCAGTATTTT
V: TRBV7-2; J: TRBJ1-2; D: -; size: -; CDR3: CASSRRGPTNYGYTF; DNA: TGTGCCAGCAGCCGCAGGGGCCCGACTAACTATGGCTACACCTTC
V: TRBV19; J: TRBJ2-3; D: TRBD2; size: -; CDR3: CASSIGPRTPLLAAVTDTQYF; DNA: TGTGCCAGTAGTATAGGCCCCCGCACCCCTCTACTAGCGGCCGTTACAGATACGCAGTATTTT
V: TRBV28; J: TRBJ1-2; D: TRBD1; size: -; CDR3: CASRTTGTGRYGYTF; DNA: TGTGCCAGCAGGACAACCGGGACAGGGAGGTACGGCTACACCTTC
V: TRBV6-1; J: TRBJ2-7; D: -; size: -; CDR3: CASSDYTLSYEQYF; DNA: TGTGCCAGCAGTGATTACACTCTCTCCTACGAGCAGTACTTC
V: TRBV12-5; J: TRBJ1-6; D: TRBD1; size: -; CDR3: CASGLGSGTGHSPLHF; DNA: TGTGCTAGTGGTTTGGGATCCGGGACAGGGCATTCACCCCTCCACTTT
V: TRBV7-6; J: TRBJ1-5; D: -; size: few; CDR3: CASSHSSWGGNQPQHF; DNA: TGTGCCAGCAGCCACTCTTCCTGGGGTGGCAATCAGCCCCAGCATTTT